Listed below are T cell receptor beta chains from one sample, sequenced in a study of beta chain features in type 1 diabetes. Clones were read by immunoSEQ multiplex PCR, and TCRdb kept only the in-frame ones, dropping some. The sample has 110,000 to 150,000 clones; less than 9% are singletons. The sample was central memory CD4+ T cells from blood. The source of these receptors is a woman in her 30s in good health. The CDR3 runs from the conserved cysteine through the conserved F or W. A D gene is named only where the DNA matches it firmly.

TRBD1 TRBV18 CASSQNRGLPSEQFF
NA TRBV7-2 CASSLGLQNTGELFF
NA TRBV7-2 CASSLMSTDYEQYF
NA TRBV11-2 CASSLGQGRNTEAFF
TRBD1 TRBV19 CASREPGQFFKDYGYTF
TRBD1 TRBV5-1 CASSLTGNGYTDTQYF
NA TRBV14 CASSQARGGSTEAFF
NA TRBV30 CAWTSGGSTDTQYF
NA TRBV5-1 CASSLFVGGDEQYF
TRBD2 TRBV30 CAPGLADPTDTQYF
NA TRBV5-1 CASSTQVNNEQFF
NA TRBV19 CASRRSSYGYTF
NA TRBV14 CASSPTGRETQYF
TRBD1 TRBV28 CASSFWPDRARTDTQYF
TRBD1 TRBV7-2 CASSLYVGQGGQPQHF
NA TRBV27 CASSFGASVETQYF
TRBD2 TRBV7-2 CASRGASGSAGELFF
TRBD1 TRBV5-5 CASSGRTGAQETQYF
TRBD1 TRBV7-2 CASSPSTGYSGEQYF
TRBD1 TRBV29-1 CSVAGDRGSYEQYF
TRBD1 TRBV7-2 CASSGRGRTTEAFF
TRBD1 TRBV5-1 CASKTDRAEQYF
TRBD2 TRBV11-3 CASSVGLAGAVDEQFF
NA TRBV30 CAWREGLNTEAFF
NA TRBV6-6 CASSYSFSLQETQYF
NA TRBV4-3 CASSQRRGDSYNEQFF
TRBD2 TRBV7-3 CASSSRLAEYNEQFF
NA TRBV27 CASSLSIAGSGKDTQYF
TRBD1 TRBV28 CASSSGQVRGTQYF
NA TRBV30 CAWRPTLIAFSYNEQFF
NA TRBV28 CASSSQGPYEAFF
NA TRBV16 CASSPLLQGVDEQYF
TRBD1 TRBV6-6 CASRKTGGLKNIQYF
NA TRBV9 CASSPSPRQYNEQFF
NA TRBV7-2 CASSLTPGHYNEQFF
TRBD2 TRBV5-1 CASSRTSGERQETQYF
TRBD1 TRBV9 CASSLTGGANSEQFF
NA TRBV5-1 CASSLVTSGMNTEAFF
NA TRBV5-6 CASSKLARSTDTQYF
NA TRBV7-6 CASSRRQVPFSYEQYF
NA TRBV7-2 CASSLGGLALDTQYF
NA TRBV5-1 CASSLGAAINTGELFF